This is a list of T cell receptor beta chains from one sample in a study of T cells in Graves' hyperthyroidism and ophthalmopathy. TCRdb processed the multiplex PCR reads anew with MiXCR; each CDR3 protein has one entry. The sample lists over 500,000 distinct CDR3 sequences; 14% were seen once. Sequencing was carried out using blood. These receptors were obtained from a woman aged 40 to 50 with Graves' hyperthyroidism. Each CDR3 is given with its conserved first and last residue. The order of the fields is J gene, V gene, clone size, D gene, CDR3 DNA, CDR3 protein. The D gene is left open where the match is weak. Clone sizes are given selectively: once, few, many, or a class where the clone is expanded.

TRBJ2-1	TRBV19	few	TRBD2	TGTGCCAGTCCGGGACTACCCGGGGATGAGCAGTTCTTC	CASPGLPGDEQFF
TRBJ2-7	TRBV28	many	NA	TGTGCCAGCAGTTTGACCCTGGAAGAGCAGTACTTC	CASSLTLEEQYF
TRBJ1-3	TRBV28	NA	NA	TGTGCCAGCAGTTTATTCGACGGCAGAGGAAACACCATATATTTT	CASSLFDGRGNTIYF
TRBJ2-1	TRBV13	NA	TRBD2	TGTGCCAGCAGCTTAGGCGGCCTAGCGGGAGCGGGTGAGCAGTTCTTC	CASSLGGLAGAGEQFF
TRBJ2-1	TRBV6-1	many	NA	TGTGCCAGCAAGGAGGCGGGAGAGCAGTTCTTC	CASKEAGEQFF
TRBJ2-2	TRBV29-1	few	NA	TGCAGCGTTGTCTCTGGGGCAGGGGATTTCACCGGGGAGCTGTTTTTT	CSVVSGAGDFTGELFF
TRBJ2-5	TRBV20-1	many	TRBD2	TGCAGTGCCGTACTAGCGGGAGGTCGAGAGACCCAGTACTTC	CSAVLAGGRETQYF
TRBJ2-1	TRBV12-5	many	NA	TGTGCTAGTGGTTTGGGGGCCGGAGCCTACAATGAGCAGTTCTTC	CASGLGAGAYNEQFF
TRBJ1-2	TRBV5-1	few	NA	TGCGCCAGCAGCCTCGAGGGTGCAGCGGGCTACACCTTC	CASSLEGAAGYTF
TRBJ1-6	TRBV7-2	NA	NA	TGTGCCAGCAGCACCCGAAATAATTCACCCCTCCACTTT	CASSTRNNSPLHF
TRBJ2-7	TRBV5-1	many	NA	TGCGCCAGCAGCCCTATCGTACCCTCCTACGAGCAGTACTTC	CASSPIVPSYEQYF
TRBJ2-1	TRBV7-3	many	TRBD1	TGTGCCAGCAGCTCGTTGGGAGAGACAGGGAATGAGCAGTTCTTC	CASSSLGETGNEQFF
TRBJ2-1	TRBV20-1	once	TRBD2	TGCAGAAGGCCCCGTGGACTAGCGGGGGGCAATGAGCAGTTCTTC	CRRPRGLAGGNEQFF
TRBJ1-1	TRBV6-1	few	NA	TGTGCCAGCAGCGACAAGGTGGCAGCTGTGAACACTGAAGCTTTCTTT	CASSDKVAAVNTEAFF
TRBJ1-4	TRBV3-1	many	NA	TGTGCCAGCAGCGCGACCGTCGCAACTAATGAAAAACTGTTTTTT	CASSATVATNEKLFF
TRBJ1-5	TRBV12-5	NA	NA	TGTGCTAGTGGTTTGGTAGGGCTGAATAGCAATCAGCCCCAGCATTTT	CASGLVGLNSNQPQHF
TRBJ2-3	TRBV6-1	few	NA	TGTGCCAGCAGTTCCACAGGGTGGAGCACAGATACGCAGTATTTT	CASSSTGWSTDTQYF
TRBJ2-1	TRBV15	many	TRBD2	TGTGCCACCAGCAGGACTAGCGGGAGCTATGAGCAGTTCTTC	CATSRTSGSYEQFF
TRBJ1-2	TRBV12-3/TRBV12-4	many	TRBD1	TGTGCCAGCAGTTATACAGGGGTTAACTATGGCTACACCTTC	CASSYTGVNYGYTF
TRBJ1-2	TRBV28	NA	TRBD1	TGTGCCAGCAGTCTCCCCAGGGGGGAAGGCTACACCTTC	CASSLPRGEGYTF
TRBJ2-1	TRBV4-1	few	NA	TGCGCCAGCAGCCAAGTATTCGATGAGCAGTTCTTC	CASSQVFDEQFF
TRBJ1-1	TRBV28	NA	NA	TGTGCCAGCAGTTCTGAATGGGGGCGTATGAACACTGAAGCTTTCTTT	CASSSEWGRMNTEAFF
TRBJ2-3	TRBV3-1	many	TRBD2	TGTGCCAGCAGCCGTCGGACTAGCGGGAGTAGGAGCACAGATACGCAGTATTTT	CASSRRTSGSRSTDTQYF
TRBJ2-1	TRBV27	many	NA	TGTGCCAGCAGTTTCTCGGCTTCTCCCTACAATGAGCAGTTCTTC	CASSFSASPYNEQFF
TRBJ2-1	TRBV7-8	few	TRBD2	TGTGCCAGCAGTTACGCTGGGACTAGCGGGAGTGAGCAGTTCTTC	CASSYAGTSGSEQFF
TRBJ1-2	TRBV28	many	NA	TGTGCCAGCAGTCCCACCACCCCAGGGACCTATGGCTACACCTTC	CASSPTTPGTYGYTF
TRBJ2-3	TRBV20-1	few	NA	TGCAGTGCTATGACTTCTAGCGACACAGATACGCAGTATTTT	CSAMTSSDTDTQYF
TRBJ1-2	TRBV6-1	few	TRBD1	TGTGCCAGCAGCTTCGCATCGGGACAGGTCCAACTCTCTGGCTACACCTTC	CASSFASGQVQLSGYTF
TRBJ1-1	TRBV28	many	NA	TGTGCCAGCAGCCTAACCGAAGGGGGCACTGAAGCTTTCTTT	CASSLTEGGTEAFF
TRBJ2-3	TRBV28	NA	NA	TGTGCCAGCAGTTTCTTAGCGGAGGGAGGAGATAGGCAGTATTTT	CASSFLAEGGDRQYF
TRBJ1-4	TRBV11-3	few	NA	TGTGCCAGCAGCCCTGGGAAGAGCCTTGCAACTAATGAAAAACTGTTTTTT	CASSPGKSLATNEKLFF
TRBJ1-2	TRBV6-1	many	NA	TGTGCCAGCAGTTCCATACAAAGAAAGGATGGCTACACCTTC	CASSSIQRKDGYTF
TRBJ2-5	TRBV3-1	NA	NA	TGTGCCAGCAGCCAAGATGTAGAGGCTCAAGAGACCCAGTACTTC	CASSQDVEAQETQYF
TRBJ1-1	TRBV4-2	NA	NA	TGTGCCAGCAGCCAAGGTTGGGCGGGGGTGAACACTGAAGCTTTCTTT	CASSQGWAGVNTEAFF
TRBJ1-2	TRBV20-1	NA	NA	TGCAGTGCACCAGAAAGTAACTATGGCTACACCTTC	CSAPESNYGYTF
TRBJ1-1	TRBV7-2	few	NA	TGTGCCAGCAGCTTATTCGGAGGGAGAGTAAACACTGAAGCTTTCTTT	CASSLFGGRVNTEAFF
TRBJ2-7	TRBV20-1	few	TRBD2	TGCAGTGCTAGAGAGGCGACTAGCGGGAGCCCCGTGCAGTACTTC	CSAREATSGSPVQYF
TRBJ2-1	TRBV4-1	NA	NA	TGCGCCAGCAGCCAAGAGGAGAGAGGCAGGGTGGGTGTCTACAATGAGCAGTTCTTC	CASSQEERGRVGVYNEQFF
TRBJ2-4	TRBV20-1	many	NA	TGCAGTGCTAGAGATCTCCAAGAGGGGGACATTCAGTACTTC	CSARDLQEGDIQYF
TRBJ2-2	TRBV7-8	many	NA	TGTGCCAGCAGAGCAACCGGGACACGGCACACCGGGGAGCTGTTTTTT	CASRATGTRHTGELFF
TRBJ2-3	TRBV7-8	many	TRBD2	TGTGCCAGCAGCTCCCCCACTAGCGGGAGGAGGGATACGCAGTATTTT	CASSSPTSGRRDTQYF